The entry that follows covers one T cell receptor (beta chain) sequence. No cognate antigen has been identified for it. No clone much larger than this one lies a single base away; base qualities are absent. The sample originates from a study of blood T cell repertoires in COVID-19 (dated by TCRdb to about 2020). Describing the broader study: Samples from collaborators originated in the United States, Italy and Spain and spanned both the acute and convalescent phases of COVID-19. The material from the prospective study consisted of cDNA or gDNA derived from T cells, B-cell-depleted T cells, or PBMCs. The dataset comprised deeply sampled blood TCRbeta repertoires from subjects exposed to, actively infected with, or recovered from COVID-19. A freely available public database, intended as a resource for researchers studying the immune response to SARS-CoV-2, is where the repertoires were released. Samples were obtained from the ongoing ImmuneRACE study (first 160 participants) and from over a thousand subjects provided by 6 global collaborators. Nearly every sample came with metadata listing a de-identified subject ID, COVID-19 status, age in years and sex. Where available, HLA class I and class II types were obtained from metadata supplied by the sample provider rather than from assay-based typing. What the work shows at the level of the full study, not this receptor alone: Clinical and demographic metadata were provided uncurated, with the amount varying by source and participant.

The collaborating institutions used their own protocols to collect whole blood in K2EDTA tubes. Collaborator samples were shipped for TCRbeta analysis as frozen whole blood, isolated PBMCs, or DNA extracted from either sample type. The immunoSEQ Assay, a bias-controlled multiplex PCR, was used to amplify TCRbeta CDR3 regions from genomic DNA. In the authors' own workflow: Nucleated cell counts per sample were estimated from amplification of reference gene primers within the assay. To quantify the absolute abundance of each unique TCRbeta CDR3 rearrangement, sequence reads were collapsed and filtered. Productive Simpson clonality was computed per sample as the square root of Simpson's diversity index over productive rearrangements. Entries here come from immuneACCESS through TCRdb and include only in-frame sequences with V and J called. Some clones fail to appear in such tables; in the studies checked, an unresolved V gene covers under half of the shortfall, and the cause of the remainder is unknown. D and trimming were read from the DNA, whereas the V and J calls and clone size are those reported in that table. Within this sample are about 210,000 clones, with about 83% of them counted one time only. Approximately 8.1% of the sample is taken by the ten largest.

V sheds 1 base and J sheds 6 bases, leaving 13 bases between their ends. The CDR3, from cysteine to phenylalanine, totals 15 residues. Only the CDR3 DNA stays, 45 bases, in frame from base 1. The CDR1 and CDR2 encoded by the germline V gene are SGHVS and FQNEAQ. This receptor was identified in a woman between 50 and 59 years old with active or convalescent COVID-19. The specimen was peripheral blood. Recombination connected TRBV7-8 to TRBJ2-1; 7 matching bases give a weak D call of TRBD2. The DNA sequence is TGTGCCAGCAGCTTAGAGGGGGGGCGCGGCAATGAGCAGTTCTTC. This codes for CASSLEGGRGNEQFF.